This passage covers 15 T cell receptor beta chains from one sample sequenced in a study of cytomegalovirus exposure and HLA in healthy donors. This PCR relied on a set of 60 Vbeta primers and 13 Jbeta primers. TCRdb keeps only in-frame clones here, not all; method: immunoSEQ multiplex PCR. The sample records approximately 99,000 clones, roughly four fifths being singletons. Sequenced sample: PBMCs. Receptor source: a man in his forties in good health and CMV-seronegative.

This clone was seen only a few times. The V gene is TRBV4-2, the J gene TRBJ2-1, with D possibly TRBD2 on 6 matching bases. CDR1 and CDR2 (germline): LGHNA, YNFKEQ. V gave up 2 bases and J gave up 4 bases, with 15 bases separating them. This CDR3 spans 16 amino acids. The CDR3 loop reads CASSQPPSGGYNEQFF. CDR3 DNA sequence: TGTGCCAGCAGCCAACCCCCCTCCGGGGGTTACAATGAGCAGTTCTTC.

This clone has only a few counts. The V and J genes are TRBV7-2 and TRBJ1-5; D might be TRBD1 (5 bases). Per the germline V gene, CDR1 is SGHTA and CDR2 is FQGNSA. Trimming stripped 3 bases from V and 3 bases from J, with 12 bases between. The CDR3 has 15 residues. This CDR3 is CASSFGGRDNQPQHF. CDR3 sequence (DNA): TGTGCCAGCAGCTTCGGGGGTAGGGACAATCAGCCCCAGCATTTT.

V gene TRBV6-5 combines with J gene TRBJ1-1, with TRBD1 matching 7 bases. V lost 8 bases to trimming and J lost 4 bases; unmatched junction nucleotides: 7. Germline V gene data show CDR1 as MNHEY and CDR2 as SVGAGI. This CDR3 comprises 13 residues. The CDR3 DNA reads as TGTGCCAGCTACAAATACAGGGGCACTGAAGCTTTCTTT. Translation: CASYKYRGTEAFF.

CDR3 DNA sequence: TGTGCCAGTAGTACTTTCGGCGAGGGTGGCTCCTATAATTCACCCCTCCACTTT. Translation: CASSTFGEGGSYNSPLHF. The chain links TRBV19 to TRBJ1-6; D is undetermined. Between the trimmed V and J ends, which lost 4 bases and 0 bases, there was a span of 16 bases. Germline V CDR1 and CDR2: LNHDA, SQIVND (reference sequence). CDR3 length: 18 amino acids.

This chain connects TRBV5-1 to TRBJ2-7; maybe TRBD2 (6 bases). V was clipped by 0 bases and J by 0 bases, with 10 bases between them. The CDR3 sequence is 15 residues long. The germline V gene encodes CDR1 SGHRS and CDR2 YFSETQ. The CDR3 DNA reads as TGCGCCAGCAGCTTGGCTAGCGCCAGCTCCTACGAGCAGTACTTC. Protein: CASSLASASSYEQYF.

The CDR3 loop reads CASSLMSGGNQPQHF. The CDR3 DNA sequence: TGTGCCAGCAGTTTAATGTCAGGGGGCAATCAGCCCCAGCATTTT. The V call is TRBV27, the J call TRBJ1-5, with D perhaps matching TRBD1 (6 bases). This CDR3 contains 15 residues. Trimming took off 2 bases at V and 2 bases at J, with 10 bases between the two ends. Germline values: CDR1 MNHEY, CDR2 SMNVEV (reference sequence).

Relative to its sample, this clone is medium-sized. The rearrangement uses TRBV7-8 and TRBJ1-4; 10 positions match TRBD1. The CDR3 length is 17 residues. V was pared by 0 bases and J by 3 bases, with 4 bases of the junction left unmatched. The germline gives CDR1 SGHVS, CDR2 FQNEAQ. The CDR3 DNA is TGTGCCAGCAGCTTAGCCCGGACAGGGGGTTCTAATGAAAAACTGTTTTTT. This encodes CASSLARTGGSNEKLFF.

This chain uses TRBV15 with TRBJ1-5; D call uncertain. Between the trimmed V and J ends, which lost 0 bases and 6 bases, there was a span of 9 bases. In germline, CDR1 is LNHNV, CDR2 YYDKDF (reference sequence). This CDR3 region has 14 residues. The DNA of the CDR3 is TGTGCCACCAGCAGAGATCCCTACGGTCAGCCCCAGCATTTT. Translated, it gives CATSRDPYGQPQHF.

In this sample, this clone turned up once. The CDR3 protein is CASSVTGYNNSPLHF. The CDR3 DNA reads as TGCGCCAGCAGCGTGACAGGGTACAATAATTCACCCCTCCACTTT. The gene calls are TRBV5-1 and TRBJ1-6; 7 bases agree with TRBD1. Germline CDR1 and CDR2: SGHRS and YFSETQ. The CDR3 runs 15 residues. V was pared by 4 bases and J by 5 bases, with 6 bases of the junction left unmatched. Full variable domain (remainder filled in from reference TRBV5-1 and TRBJ1-6): KAGVTQTPRYLIKTRGQQVTLSCSPISGHRSVSWYQQTPGQGLQFLFEYFSETQRNKGNFPGRFSGRQFSNSRSEMNVSTLELGDSALYLCASSVTGYNNSPLHFGNGTRLTVT.

This clone was detected only once. J is TRBJ2-3 and V is TRBV4-3; 16 bases map to TRBD2. Germline CDR1 reads LGHNA; CDR2 reads YSLEER. After removal of 3 bases from V and 4 bases from J, the junction contained 10 bases not matched to a gene. The CDR3 has 19 amino acids. The CDR3: CASSQRGTSGGALPDTQYF. The CDR3 DNA is TGCGCCAGCAGCCAGCGGGGGACTAGCGGGGGGGCCCTCCCAGATACGCAGTATTTT.

The J gene is TRBJ2-3, the V gene TRBV5-4; D gene unclear. V lost 4 bases and J lost 2, with 29 bases in between. Germline V gene lookup returns CDR1 SGHNT and CDR2 YYREEE (reference sequence). CDR3 length equals 20 residues. CDR3 loop: CASSTSLNSDAAAHTDTQYF. Here the CDR3 DNA reads TGTGCCAGCAGCACCAGTCTGAACTCCGACGCGGCGGCGCACACAGATACGCAGTATTTT.

The chain couples TRBV5-4 to TRBJ2-7, with a tentative D call TRBD1 (6 bases). The CDR3 sequence is 15 residues long. Germline-derived CDR1 and CDR2 are SGHNT and YYREEE (reference sequence). Trimming pared 4 bases from V and 6 bases from J, leaving 20 bases between. Written as DNA, the CDR3 is TGTGCCAGCAGCATTAGACCGGGACAAGCGGTCGAGCAGTACTTC. Encoded protein: CASSIRPGQAVEQYF.

V is TRBV15 and J is TRBJ1-5, with D possibly being TRBD1 (5 bases). CDR3 length: 17 amino acids. V was pared by 1 base and J by 0 bases, with 13 bases between. Per the germline V gene, CDR1 is LNHNV and CDR2 is YYDKDF (reference sequence). The CDR3 reads CATSRGGGYYSNQPQHF. DNA for the CDR3: TGTGCCACCAGCAGAGGGGGGGGGTACTATAGCAATCAGCCCCAGCATTTT. Using reference TRBV15 and TRBJ1-5 for the parts outside the CDR3, the full variable domain is DAMVIQNPRYQVTQFGKPVTLSCSQTLNHNVMYWYQQKSSQAPKLLFHYYDKDFNNEADTPDNFQSRRPNTSFCFLDIRSPGLGDTAMYLCATSRGGGYYSNQPQHFGDGTRLSIL.

The chain couples TRBV5-1 to TRBJ2-7; tentatively, D is TRBD2 (6 bases). Deletions cut 4 bases from V and 0 bases from J, with 14 bases between. Germline CDR1 and CDR2: SGHRS and YFSETQ. The CDR3 has 15 residues. The CDR3 sequence: CASSQLAQGSYEQYF. The CDR3 nucleotides read TGCGCCAGCAGCCAACTAGCACAAGGCTCCTACGAGCAGTACTTC.

The V gene is TRBV11-3, the J gene TRBJ1-5; TRBD1 matches 7 bases. With V trimmed by 6 bases and J by 6 bases, 8 bases remained unmatched. The CDR3 consists of 14 residues. Germline CDR1 and CDR2: SGHNT and YENEEA. The CDR3 sequence is CASSRGGFGQPQHF. CDR3 in DNA: TGTGCCAGCAGTCGAGGGGGCTTCGGTCAGCCCCAGCATTTT.